This T cell receptor beta chain was captured in a study of T cell responses to AZD1222 COVID-19 vaccine. Study observations and caveats: Clonal diversity was possibly underestimated, and white British individuals and females predominated among donors.

Remarks on this clone: Its antigen is as yet unknown.

The CDR3 has 15 residues. The germline V gene encodes CDR1 SGHRS and CDR2 YFSETQ. The ends were cut back, 4 bases at V and 3 bases at J, with 16 bases in the middle. Data came from immunoSEQ multiplex PCR; TCRdb stores just in-frame clones and leaves some out. The table records about 110,000 clones, 80% to 90% of them present only once. The sample consisted of peripheral blood, taken on day 0 of AZD1222 vaccination. This clonotype was obtained from an adult in good health. The V call is TRBV5-1, the J call TRBJ1-1, with a weak D call TRBD1 (5 bases). The CDR3 nucleotides read TGCGCCAGCAGCGTTCAGGGATTAGGGGACACTGAAGCTTTCTTT. The encoded protein is CASSVQGLGDTEAFF.